This TCR beta chain was sequenced in a study of tumor-infiltrating lymphocytes in oesophageal squamous cell carcinoma. TCRdb reprocessed the PCR reads with MiXCR, giving one entry per CDR3 protein. The sample contains 9,500 to 15,000 distinct CDR3 sequences, 55% to 60% of which appear only once. The V and J ends lost 5 bases and 5 bases, in that order; junction bases with no gene match: 10. The CDR3 extends over 15 amino acids. Germline V gene lookup returns CDR1 SGHTA and CDR2 FQGNSA. The origin of this receptor is a female donor with esophageal squamous cell carcinoma. The rearrangement links TRBV7-2 to TRBJ2-3, with 7 bases lining up with TRBD1. The specimen sequenced was esophageal tumor tissue. Here the CDR3 DNA reads TGTGCCAGCAGCAAAAACAGGGGCCGTGGAGATACGCAGTATTTT. It encodes CASSKNRGRGDTQYF.